The 8 T cell receptor beta chains below were found in one sample sequenced in a study of blood T cell repertoires in COVID-19. The assay was immunoSEQ multiplex PCR, and TCRdb's table has in-frame clones only and misses some. Of 65,000 or so clones in the sample, around 84% were seen once. Sequenced sample: peripheral blood. These receptor sequences come from a woman aged 70-85 years with acute or convalescent COVID-19.

The chain's CDR3 is CASSFYRDFNTGELFF. CDR3 DNA sequence: TGTGCCAGCAGTTTCTACCGGGACTTTAACACCGGGGAGCTGTTTTTT. The chain has TRBV28 and TRBJ2-2; possibly TRBD2 for D (6 bases). The V gene's germline CDR1 is MDHEN and CDR2 SYDVKM. Deletions cut 3 bases from V and 2 bases from J, with 13 bases between. CDR3 length: 16 residues. The complete variable domain, with remaining parts taken from reference TRBV28 and TRBJ2-2, reads DVKVTQSSRYLVKRTGEKVFLECVQDMDHENMFWYRQDPGLGLRLIYFSYDVKMKEKGDIPEGYSVSREKKERFSLILESASTNQTSMYLCASSFYRDFNTGELFFGEGSRLTVL.

The J gene is TRBJ1-5, the V gene TRBV30, with 7 bases that match TRBD1. The CDR3 totals 14 residues. V was pared by 3 bases and J by 7 bases, with 9 bases of the junction left unmatched. Germline V gives CDR1 GTSNPN, CDR2 SVGIG (reference sequence). The CDR3, as DNA: TGTGCCTGGAGCCAGATACAGGGGAACCAGCCCCAGCATTTT. It yields the protein CAWSQIQGNQPQHF.

This clone was seen a few times. The chain uses TRBV15 and TRBJ2-2; perhaps TRBD2 as D (5 bases). Germline lookup yields CDR1 LNHNV and CDR2 YYDKDF (reference sequence). This CDR3 is built from 15 residues. The V end lost 6 bases, the J end lost 4 bases, and 15 bases lay between the germline ends. The CDR3 loop reads CATRYSGGLTGELFF. In DNA form, the CDR3 reads TGTGCCACCAGGTACAGCGGAGGTCTCACCGGGGAGCTGTTTTTT.

The chain links TRBV15 to TRBJ1-2; D unclear. This CDR3 region has 14 residues. V was pared by 0 bases and J by 7 bases, with 12 bases between. The germline V gene encodes CDR1 LNHNV and CDR2 YYDKDF (reference sequence). The CDR3 is CATSRDQVVAGYTF. The DNA of the CDR3 is TGTGCCACCAGCAGAGACCAGGTTGTCGCTGGCTACACCTTC.

The J gene is TRBJ1-2, the V gene TRBV19, with D maybe TRBD1 (6 bases). The V end was cut by 4 bases, the J end by 5 bases, with 20 bases between. Germline assignment: CDR1 LNHDA and CDR2 SQIVND (reference sequence). The CDR3 is 16 residues long. CDR3 sequence: CASSTPIPRTEYGYTF. For the CDR3, the DNA is TGTGCCAGTAGTACCCCAATCCCACGGACAGAGTATGGCTACACCTTC.

This clone occurred a few times. The chain links TRBV30 to TRBJ2-7; D is undetermined. Germline CDR1 and CDR2: GTSNPN and SVGIG (reference sequence). The CDR3 sequence is 13 residues long. Between the trimmed V and J ends, which lost 0 bases and 7 bases, there was a span of 13 bases. CDR3 sequence: CAWSVSSLGEQYF. Written as DNA, the CDR3 is TGTGCCTGGAGTGTAAGCTCCCTCGGGGAGCAGTACTTC.

The chain combines TRBV7-2 with TRBJ2-7; 8 bases are a match to TRBD2. Germline V lookup: CDR1 SGHTA, CDR2 FQGNSA. J gave up 6 bases and V 2 bases, and 6 bases lay outside the gene matches. This CDR3 has 14 residues. The CDR3 nucleotides are TGTGCCAGCAGCTTACGGGGGGGTCTGGGCGAGCAGTACTTC. Translating gives CASSLRGGLGEQYF.

This chain uses TRBV30 with TRBJ1-5; D not resolved. Per the germline V gene, CDR1 is GTSNPN and CDR2 is SVGIG (reference sequence). The CDR3 runs to 12 residues. V gave up 0 bases and J gave up 7 bases, with 7 bases separating them. DNA for the CDR3: TGTGCCTGGAGTGTTCTTCAGCAGCCCCAGCATTTT. It encodes CAWSVLQQPQHF.